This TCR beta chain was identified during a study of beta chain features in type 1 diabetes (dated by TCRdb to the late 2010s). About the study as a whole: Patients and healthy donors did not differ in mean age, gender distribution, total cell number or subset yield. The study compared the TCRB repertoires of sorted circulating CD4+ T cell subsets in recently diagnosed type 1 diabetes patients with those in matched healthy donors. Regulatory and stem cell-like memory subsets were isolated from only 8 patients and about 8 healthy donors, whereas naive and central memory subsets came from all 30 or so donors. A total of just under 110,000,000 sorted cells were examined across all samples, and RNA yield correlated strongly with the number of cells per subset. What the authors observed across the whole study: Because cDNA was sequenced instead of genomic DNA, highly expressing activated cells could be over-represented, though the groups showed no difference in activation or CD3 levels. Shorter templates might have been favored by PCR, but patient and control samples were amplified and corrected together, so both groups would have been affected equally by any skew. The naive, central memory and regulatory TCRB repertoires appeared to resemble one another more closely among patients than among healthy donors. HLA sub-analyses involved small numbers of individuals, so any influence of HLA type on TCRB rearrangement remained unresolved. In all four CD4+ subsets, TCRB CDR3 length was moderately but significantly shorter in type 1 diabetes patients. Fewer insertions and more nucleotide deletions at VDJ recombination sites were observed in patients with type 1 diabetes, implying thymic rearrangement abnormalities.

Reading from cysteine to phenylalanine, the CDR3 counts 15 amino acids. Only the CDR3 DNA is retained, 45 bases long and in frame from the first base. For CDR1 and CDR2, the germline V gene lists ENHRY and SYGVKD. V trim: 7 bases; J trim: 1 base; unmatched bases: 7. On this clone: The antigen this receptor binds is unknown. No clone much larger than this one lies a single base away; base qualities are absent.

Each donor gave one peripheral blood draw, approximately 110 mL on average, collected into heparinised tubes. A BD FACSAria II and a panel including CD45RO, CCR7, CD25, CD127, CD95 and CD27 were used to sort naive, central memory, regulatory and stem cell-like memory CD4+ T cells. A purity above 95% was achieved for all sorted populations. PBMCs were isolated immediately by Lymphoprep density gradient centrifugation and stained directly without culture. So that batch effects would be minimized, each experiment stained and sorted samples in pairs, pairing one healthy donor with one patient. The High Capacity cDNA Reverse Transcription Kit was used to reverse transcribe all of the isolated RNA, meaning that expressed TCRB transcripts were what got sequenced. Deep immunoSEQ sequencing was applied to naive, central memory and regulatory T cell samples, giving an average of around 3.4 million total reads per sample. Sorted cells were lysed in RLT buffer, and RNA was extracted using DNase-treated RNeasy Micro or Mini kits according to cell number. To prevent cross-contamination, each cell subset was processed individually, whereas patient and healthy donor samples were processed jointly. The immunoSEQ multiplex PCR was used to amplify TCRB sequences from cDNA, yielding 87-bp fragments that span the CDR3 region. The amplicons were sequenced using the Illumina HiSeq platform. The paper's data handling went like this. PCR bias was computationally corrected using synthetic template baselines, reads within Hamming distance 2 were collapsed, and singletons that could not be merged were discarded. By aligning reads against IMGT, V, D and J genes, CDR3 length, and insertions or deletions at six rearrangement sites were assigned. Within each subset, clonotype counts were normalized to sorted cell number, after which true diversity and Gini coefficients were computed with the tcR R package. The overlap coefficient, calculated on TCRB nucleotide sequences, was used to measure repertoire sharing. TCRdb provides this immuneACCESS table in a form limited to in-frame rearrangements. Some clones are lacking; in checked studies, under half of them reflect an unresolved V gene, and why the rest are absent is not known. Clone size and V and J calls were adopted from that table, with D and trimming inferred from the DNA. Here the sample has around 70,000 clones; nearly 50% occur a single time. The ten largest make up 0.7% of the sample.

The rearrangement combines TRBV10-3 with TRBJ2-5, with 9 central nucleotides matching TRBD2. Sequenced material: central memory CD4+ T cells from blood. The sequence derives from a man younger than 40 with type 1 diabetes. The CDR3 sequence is CAIKGGRGIQETQYF. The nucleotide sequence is TGTGCCATCAAAGGCGGGAGGGGGATCCAAGAGACCCAGTACTTC.